Each of the 32 T cell receptor beta chains below was sequenced from the same sample in a study of response to subunit inactivated influenza vaccine. A single record per CDR3 protein comes from TCRdb applying MiXCR to the RT-PCR reads. Among about 240,000 distinct CDR3 sequences listed, 9% to 15% were seen once. Sequencing was performed on non-naive T cells sorted from PBMCs, taken approximately 15 days before vaccination. The receptors originated from a man aged 50-59 years who received an inactivated influenza vaccine.

The chain has TRBV19 and TRBJ1-2; D not certain. This CDR3 has 12 residues. Germline loops: CDR1 LNHDA, CDR2 SQIVND (reference sequence). V was trimmed by 4 bases and J by 0 bases, leaving 3 bases between them. CDR3 bases: TGTGCCAGTAGTAGGCCTAACTATGGCTACACCTTC. Protein sequence: CASSRPNYGYTF.

There are a few counts of this clonotype. V and J are TRBV2 and TRBJ2-7; 14 nucleotides line up with TRBD2. The CDR3 is 15 amino acids. Germline-derived CDR1 and CDR2 are SNHLY and FYNNEI. Trimming removed 6 bases from V and 2 bases from J; junction bases left unmatched: 3. CDR3 sequence (DNA): TGTGCCAGCAGAGGGACTAGCGGGGGAACCTACGAGCAGTACTTC. Translating it yields CASRGTSGGTYEQYF.

The chain employs TRBV7-2 and TRBJ2-5, with D maybe TRBD2 (6 bases). The CDR3 totals 15 residues. Germline CDR1 and CDR2: SGHTA and FQGNSA. Deletions cut 6 bases from V and 2 bases from J, with 16 bases between. CDR3 amino acids: CASSSRRGPQETQYF. The CDR3 nucleotides read TGTGCCAGCAGTTCTAGGCGGGGCCCGCAAGAGACCCAGTACTTC.

The chain has TRBV20-1 and TRBJ1-5; D unclear. V shed 0 bases and J shed 3 bases, with 9 bases lying between them. The CDR3 extends over 14 amino acids. Looked up from germline, CDR1 is DFQATT and CDR2 is SNEGSKA (reference sequence). In nucleotides, the CDR3 is TGCAGTGCTAGAGATGTTCAGAACAATCAGCCCCAGCATTTT. This codes for CSARDVQNNQPQHF.

This CDR3 is CASSLYGAETQYF. The CDR3 coding sequence is TGTGCCAGCAGCTTGTACGGGGCAGAGACCCAGTACTTC. The V and J genes are TRBV5-5 and TRBJ2-5, with D perhaps being TRBD1 or TRBD2 (5 bases each). CDR3 length: 13 amino acids. V was trimmed by 1 base and J by 4 bases, leaving 8 bases between them. Germline-derived CDR1 and CDR2 are SGHKS and YYEKEE (reference sequence).

This clonotype was found a few times. This chain joins TRBV5-6 and TRBJ1-6; TRBD1 aligns across 11 bases. This CDR3 contains 15 residues. The germline V gene has CDR1 SGHDT and CDR2 YYEEEE. The V and J ends lost 1 base and 7 bases, in that order; junction bases with no gene match: 1. Here the CDR3 DNA reads TGTGCCAGCAGCTTGAGGGACAGGGGGAATTCACCCCTCCACTTT. Translation: CASSLRDRGNSPLHF.

This clonotype was seen only a few times. The chain links TRBV4-1 to TRBJ1-1; no clear D gene. V lost 4 bases and J lost 6, with 15 bases in between. This CDR3 comprises 14 residues. Germline V gives CDR1 MGHRA, CDR2 YSYEKL. The CDR3: CASSPTRGTPEAFF. The CDR3 region has the DNA TGCGCCAGCAGCCCTACACGGGGTACCCCTGAAGCTTTCTTT.

This clonotype was seen a handful of times. The V and J genes are TRBV7-2 and TRBJ2-7; D is undetermined. Trimming took off 4 bases at V and 1 base at J, with 8 bases between the two ends. The CDR3 loop spans 13 amino acids. Germline V gene lookup returns CDR1 SGHTA and CDR2 FQGNSA. In nucleotides, the CDR3 is TGTGCCAGCAGCTCTCGACGTTCCTACGAGCAGTACTTC. This sequence encodes CASSSRRSYEQYF.

This clonotype was recorded a few times. This chain uses TRBV7-2 with TRBJ2-5, with 14 bases that match TRBD2. From germline, CDR1 is SGHTA and CDR2 FQGNSA. This CDR3 comprises 17 residues. V was pared by 5 bases and J by 7 bases, with 12 bases of the junction left unmatched. For the CDR3, the DNA is TGTGCCAGCAGCAGAATGACTAGCGGGGGGGCATTCGGGACCCAGTACTTC. Protein: CASSRMTSGGAFGTQYF.

This chain connects TRBV7-9 to TRBJ2-3; D is possibly TRBD1 or TRBD2 (5 bases each). Germline assignment: CDR1 SEHNR and CDR2 FQNEAQ (reference sequence). V dropped 5 bases and J dropped 6 bases, with 15 bases sitting between them. CDR3 length equals 14 residues. The CDR3 sequence: CASSLPRGIDTQYF. The CDR3 region has the DNA TGTGCCAGCAGCCTTCCGAGGGGAATTGATACGCAGTATTTT.

This clonotype was seen ten or more times. The chain recombines TRBV29-1 with TRBJ2-1, with D perhaps matching TRBD1 or TRBD2 (7 bases each). V lost 5 bases and J 5 bases, leaving 16 bases between the germline ends. Germline V gene sequence: CDR1 SQVTM, CDR2 ANQGSEA. This CDR3 contains 14 residues. The CDR3 spells CSVRGGDSHNEQFF. The DNA of the CDR3 is TGCAGCGTTCGAGGGGGGGACAGTCACAATGAGCAGTTCTTC.

The chain has TRBV6-2 or TRBV6-3 and TRBJ2-7; tentatively, D is TRBD2 (6 bases). Germline CDR1 and CDR2: MNHEY and SVGEGT. Trimming left V 10 bases short and J 2 bases short, with 12 bases between. This CDR3 is built from 12 residues. The CDR3: CATAGPTYEQYF. The DNA for the CDR3 is TGTGCCACCGCGGGGCCTACCTACGAGCAGTACTTC.

This clonotype was observed a handful of times. The CDR3 DNA sequence: TGTGCCAGCAGCTTAACCCATCCGTGGCGGATATCTTACAATGAGCAGTTCTTC. It yields the protein CASSLTHPWRISYNEQFF. The chain combines TRBV11-1 with TRBJ2-1; no clear D. The germline V and J ends were trimmed by 2 bases and 4 bases, with 21 bases remaining between them. The CDR3 loop spans 18 amino acids. Germline CDR1 and CDR2: SGHAT and FQDESV (reference sequence).

This clonotype was seen only a few times. The chain links TRBV4-3 to TRBJ2-7, with D uncertain. Germline-derived CDR1 and CDR2 are LGHNA and YSLEER. This CDR3 has 15 residues. With 0 bases removed from V and 7 bases from J, the gap between germline ends came to 16 bases. In DNA, the CDR3 is TGCGCCAGCAGCCAAGAGCGTCCAGGTCTCGGTGAGCAGTACTTC. This codes for CASSQERPGLGEQYF.

This clonotype was counted a few times. The chain employs TRBV5-1 and TRBJ2-7; D possibly corresponds to TRBD2 (6 bases). Trimming cost V 4 bases and J 6 bases, with 17 bases left between them. This CDR3 has 14 residues. From germline, CDR1 is SGHRS and CDR2 YFSETQ. The CDR3: CASSRRVMGIEQYF. The CDR3 DNA reads TGCGCCAGCAGCCGGAGGGTTATGGGGATCGAGCAGTACTTC.

In this sample, this clonotype turned up a few times. The chain couples TRBV7-9 to TRBJ2-5, with D perhaps matching TRBD1 (6 bases). The length of the CDR3 is 14 residues. With 2 bases removed from V and 4 bases from J, the gap between germline ends came to 11 bases. The germline gives CDR1 SEHNR, CDR2 FQNEAQ (reference sequence). CDR3 in DNA: TGTGCCAGCAGCTTAAGCGCAGGGGTAGAGACCCAGTACTTC. Its translation: CASSLSAGVETQYF. The full variable domain, in which reference TRBV7-9 and TRBJ2-5 provide the parts outside the CDR3, is DTGVSQNPRHKITKRGQNVTFRCDPISEHNRLYWYRQTLGQGPEFLTYFQNEAQLEKSRLLSDRFSAERPKGSFSTLEIQRTEQGDSAMYLCASSLSAGVETQYFGPGTRLLVL.

V gene TRBV6-2 or TRBV6-3 combines with J gene TRBJ2-7, with D hard to call. V lost 3 bases and J lost 0, with 9 bases in between. This CDR3 has 14 amino acids. Germline V gives CDR1 MNHEY, CDR2 SVGEGT. The CDR3 coding sequence is TGTGCCAGCAGTTATTACACCTCCTCCTACGAGCAGTACTTC. Its translation is CASSYYTSSYEQYF.

This clonotype was counted only a few times. This CDR3 reads CSAPRSGGMYTF. The CDR3 region has the DNA TGCAGTGCTCCCCGATCGGGAGGGATGTACACCTTC. V and J are TRBV20-1 and TRBJ1-2; no reliable D call. Germline V CDR1 and CDR2: DFQATT, SNEGSKA (reference sequence). This CDR3 has 12 amino acids. The V end lost 5 bases, the J end lost 11 bases, and 18 bases lay between the germline ends.

Only a few counts were recorded for this clonotype. The rearrangement joins TRBV3-1 to TRBJ2-7, with 9 bases fitting TRBD2. The CDR3 totals 19 residues. Per the germline V gene, CDR1 is LGHDT and CDR2 is YNNKEL (reference sequence). The trim removed 3 bases at V and 5 bases at J, leaving 20 bases unmatched. CDR3 amino acids: CASSHRTRKGSGSLHEQYF. The CDR3 bases are TGTGCCAGCAGCCATAGGACACGGAAAGGTAGCGGGAGCCTACACGAGCAGTACTTC.

This chain joins TRBV5-1 and TRBJ1-5; D remains unclear. V lost 0 bases to trimming and J lost 8 bases, with 9 bases between them. CDR3 length: 13 residues. CDR1 is SGHRS, CDR2 YFSETQ, per germline. CDR3: CASSLGRGEPQHF. For the CDR3, the DNA is TGCGCCAGCAGCTTGGGACGCGGGGAGCCCCAGCATTTT.

The sample holds many counts of this clonotype. The chain combines TRBV6-5 with TRBJ1-2; weak D call: TRBD1 (6 bases). Germline CDR1 MNHEY, CDR2 SVGAGI. The CDR3 spans 13 residues. The V gene lost 5 bases and the J gene lost 4 bases, with 11 bases spanning the gap. CDR3: CASSRTVAYGYTF. CDR3 coding DNA: TGTGCCAGCAGTCGGACAGTAGCCTATGGCTACACCTTC.

Many counts were recorded for this clonotype. The rearrangement links TRBV6-2 or TRBV6-3 to TRBJ2-1, with 10 bases identical to TRBD2. Per the germline V gene, CDR1 is MNHEY and CDR2 is SVGEGT. The J segment lost 4 bases and the V segment lost 5 bases, leaving 8 bases of the junction unmatched. This CDR3 is built from 16 residues. The CDR3: CASSIWSGRVYNEQFF. The DNA of the CDR3 is TGTGCCAGCAGTATCTGGAGCGGGAGGGTATACAATGAGCAGTTCTTC.

The table lists this clonotype with a few counts. V and J are TRBV19 and TRBJ2-5; 12 bases match TRBD2. Germline V lookup: CDR1 LNHDA, CDR2 SQIVND (reference sequence). J gave up 4 bases and V 9 bases, and 12 bases lay outside the gene matches. The CDR3 is made up of 16 amino acids. The CDR3 sequence: CASSRRLAGARETQYF. The CDR3 DNA reads as TGTGCCAGCTCGAGAAGACTAGCGGGAGCCCGAGAGACCCAGTACTTC.

This clonotype was observed many times. The chain joins TRBV12-3 or TRBV12-4 to TRBJ2-7; 9 positions agree with TRBD2. The length of the CDR3 is 14 residues. Trimming took 7 bases from V and 3 from J; bases not matched to a gene: 7. Here the CDR3 DNA reads TGTGCCAGCAAACCTAGCGGGACACTCTACGAGCAGTACTTC. It encodes CASKPSGTLYEQYF.

The chain carries TRBV12-3 or TRBV12-4 and TRBJ2-3; D not certain. The germline V and J ends were trimmed by 5 bases and 5 bases, with 11 bases remaining between them. This CDR3 spans 13 amino acids. As DNA, the CDR3 is TGTGCCAGCAGTCCTCCTGCACTAGATACGCAGTATTTT. Its translation: CASSPPALDTQYF.

The rearrangement joins TRBV20-1 to TRBJ2-3; possible D gene TRBD2, 6 bases. Trimming took off 3 bases at V and 5 bases at J, with 18 bases between the two ends. The CDR3 is 15 residues long. CDR1 DFQATT and CDR2 SNEGSKA come from the germline V gene (reference sequence). CDR3 DNA: TGCAGTGCTAGGATGTCGGGAGATCATAGAGATACGCAGTATTTT. Amino acid sequence: CSARMSGDHRDTQYF.

This clonotype appeared a few times. The V call is TRBV2, the J call TRBJ2-7; D possibly corresponds to TRBD2 (6 bases). V gave up 3 bases and J gave up 5 bases, with 11 bases separating them. CDR3 length: 13 amino acids. Germline V gives CDR1 SNHLY, CDR2 FYNNEI. The CDR3, as DNA: TGTGCCAGCAGTGATTCTAGCGACCACGAGCAGTACTTC. It translates to CASSDSSDHEQYF.

The chain is built from TRBV2 and TRBJ2-7; no clear D. Germline V gene sequence: CDR1 SNHLY, CDR2 FYNNEI. This CDR3 contains 13 residues. Trimming cost V 4 bases and J 0 bases, with 7 bases left between them. The CDR3 coding sequence is TGTGCCAGCAGTGTGGCGACCTCCTACGAGCAGTACTTC. Residues: CASSVATSYEQYF.

The chain has TRBV10-3 and TRBJ2-1, with D unclear. With 6 bases removed from V and 5 bases from J, the gap between germline ends came to 8 bases. This CDR3 has 12 residues. CDR1 ENHRY and CDR2 SYGVKD come from the germline V gene. In DNA, the CDR3 is TGTGCCATCAGGTACGGTGACAATGAGCAGTTCTTC. As protein: CAIRYGDNEQFF.

This clonotype was found many times. The V call is TRBV2, the J call TRBJ2-3; no definite D call. V lost 4 bases and J lost 5, with 7 bases in between. The germline V gene has CDR1 SNHLY and CDR2 FYNNEI. The CDR3 contains 12 residues. The CDR3 DNA reads TGTGCCAGCAGTGGCAATGAAGATACGCAGTATTTT. This encodes CASSGNEDTQYF.

J is TRBJ1-4 and V is TRBV4-2; weak D call: TRBD1 (5 bases). V was cut by 0 bases and J by 7 bases, with 15 bases left in between. Germline lookup yields CDR1 LGHNA and CDR2 YNFKEQ. This CDR3 comprises 16 residues. CDR3 sequence: CASSQDLGLGGEKLFF. For the CDR3, the DNA is TGTGCCAGCAGCCAAGATCTTGGTCTCGGGGGTGAAAAACTGTTTTTT.

The V and J genes are TRBV20-1 and TRBJ1-1, with D maybe TRBD1 (5 bases). V lost 3 bases, J lost 1 base, and 18 bases lay in between. CDR1 and CDR2 (germline): DFQATT, SNEGSKA (reference sequence). The CDR3 spans 16 residues. The CDR3: CSARSPQGSRNTEAFF. The CDR3 region has the DNA TGCAGTGCTAGGTCGCCGCAGGGTAGTAGGAACACTGAAGCTTTCTTT.